This TCR beta chain stems from a study of blood T cell repertoires in COVID-19. Study-level information: Acute and convalescent COVID-19 samples came from the United States, Italy and Spain.

Original processing methods: Researchers report that nucleated cell counts were estimated from reference gene primer amplification. Sequenced by immunoSEQ multiplex PCR; TCRdb stores in-frame clones only, minus some. The DNA was the basis for D and trimming; V, J and clone size are from that table. The top ten clones hold more than 3.5% of a sample with about 120,000 clones, 76% of them seen once. Sequencing input: peripheral blood. This sequence originates from an elderly woman with acute or convalescent COVID-19.

Written as DNA, the CDR3 is TGTGCCAGCAGCACGCTGACAGGGGTGACCGGGGAGCTGTTTTTT. It specifies CASSTLTGVTGELFF. The rearrangement joins TRBV28 to TRBJ2-2; 8 nucleotides line up with TRBD1. The CDR3 is made up of 15 amino acids. Germline V gives CDR1 MDHEN, CDR2 SYDVKM. After removal of 6 bases from V and 5 bases from J, the junction contained 8 bases not matched to a gene.